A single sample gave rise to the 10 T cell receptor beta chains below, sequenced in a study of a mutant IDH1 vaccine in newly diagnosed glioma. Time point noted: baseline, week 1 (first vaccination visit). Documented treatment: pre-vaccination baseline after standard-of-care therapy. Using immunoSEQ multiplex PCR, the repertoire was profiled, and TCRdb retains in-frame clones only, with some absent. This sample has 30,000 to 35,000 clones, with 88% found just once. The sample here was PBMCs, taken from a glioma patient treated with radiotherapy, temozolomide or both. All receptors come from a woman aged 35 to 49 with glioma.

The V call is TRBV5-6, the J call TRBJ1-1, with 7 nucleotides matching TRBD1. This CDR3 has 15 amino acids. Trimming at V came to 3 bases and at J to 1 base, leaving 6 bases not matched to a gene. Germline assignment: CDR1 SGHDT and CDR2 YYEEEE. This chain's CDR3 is CASSYRQGRNTEAFF. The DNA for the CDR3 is TGTGCCAGCAGCTACCGACAGGGTCGGAACACTGAAGCTTTCTTT.

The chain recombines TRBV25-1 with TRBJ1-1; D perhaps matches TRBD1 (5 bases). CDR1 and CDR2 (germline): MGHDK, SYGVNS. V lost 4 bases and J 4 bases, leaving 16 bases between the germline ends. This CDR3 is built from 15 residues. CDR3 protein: CASSGSAGGITEAFF. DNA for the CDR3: TGTGCCAGCAGTGGCTCAGCGGGGGGGATCACTGAAGCTTTCTTT.

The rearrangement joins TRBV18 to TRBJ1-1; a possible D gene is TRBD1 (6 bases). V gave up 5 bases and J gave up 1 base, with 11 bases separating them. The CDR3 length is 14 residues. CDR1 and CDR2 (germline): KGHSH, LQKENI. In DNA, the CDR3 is TGTGCCAGCTCATCAATACAGGGGAACACTGAAGCTTTCTTT. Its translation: CASSSIQGNTEAFF.

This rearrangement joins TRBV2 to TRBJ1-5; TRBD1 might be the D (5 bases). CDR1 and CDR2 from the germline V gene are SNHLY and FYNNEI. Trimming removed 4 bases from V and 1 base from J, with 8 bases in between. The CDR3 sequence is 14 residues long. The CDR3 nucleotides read TGTGCCAGCAGTGGCAGGGTGAGCAATCAGCCCCAGCATTTT. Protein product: CASSGRVSNQPQHF.

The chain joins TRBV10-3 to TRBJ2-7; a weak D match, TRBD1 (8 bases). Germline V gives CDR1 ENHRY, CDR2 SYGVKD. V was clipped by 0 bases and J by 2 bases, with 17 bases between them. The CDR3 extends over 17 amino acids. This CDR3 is CAISESPTGGVPYEQYF. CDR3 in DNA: TGTGCCATCAGTGAGTCCCCTACAGGGGGGGTTCCCTACGAGCAGTACTTC.

The CDR3 region is CASSPINLAFYLNEQFF. As DNA, the CDR3 is TGTGCCAGCAGCCCTATCAATCTAGCGTTCTACCTCAATGAGCAGTTCTTC. The chain combines TRBV4-2 with TRBJ2-1; possibly TRBD2 for D (6 bases). Trimming shortened V by 4 bases and J by 6 bases, and 22 bases separated the two germline ends. The CDR3 extends over 17 amino acids. Germline CDR1 LGHNA, CDR2 YNFKEQ.

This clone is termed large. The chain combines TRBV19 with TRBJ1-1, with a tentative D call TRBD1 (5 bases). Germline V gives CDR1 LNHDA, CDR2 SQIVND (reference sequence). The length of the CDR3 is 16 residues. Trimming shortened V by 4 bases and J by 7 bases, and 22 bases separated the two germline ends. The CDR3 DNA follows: TGTGCCAGTAGTAGGGCCCGGGGGGGTCCAACGCATGAAGCTTTCTTT. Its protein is CASSRARGGPTHEAFF.

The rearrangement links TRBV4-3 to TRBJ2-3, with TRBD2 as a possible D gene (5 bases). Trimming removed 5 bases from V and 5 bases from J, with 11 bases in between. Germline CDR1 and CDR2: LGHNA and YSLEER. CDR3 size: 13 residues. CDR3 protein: CASSYTRGDTQYF. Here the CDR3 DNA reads TGCGCCAGCAGCTACACTCGGGGAGATACGCAGTATTTT.

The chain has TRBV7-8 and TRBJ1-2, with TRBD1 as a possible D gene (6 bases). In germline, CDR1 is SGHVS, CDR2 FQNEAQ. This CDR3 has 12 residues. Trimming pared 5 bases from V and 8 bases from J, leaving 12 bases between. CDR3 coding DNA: TGTGCCAGCAGCCATGACAGGAAGGGCTACACCTTC. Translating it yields CASSHDRKGYTF. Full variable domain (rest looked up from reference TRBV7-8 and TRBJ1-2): GAGVSQSPRYKVAKRGQDVALRCDPISGHVSLFWYQQALGQGPEFLTYFQNEAQLDKSGLPSDRFFAERPEGSVSTLKIQRTQQEDSAVYLCASSHDRKGYTFGSGTRLTVV.

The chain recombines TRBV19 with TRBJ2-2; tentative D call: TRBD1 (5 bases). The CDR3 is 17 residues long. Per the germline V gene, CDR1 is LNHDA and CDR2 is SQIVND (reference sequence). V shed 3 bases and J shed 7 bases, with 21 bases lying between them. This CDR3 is CASSMLGRAASIGELFF. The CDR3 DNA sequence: TGTGCCAGTAGTATGCTCGGCAGGGCAGCTTCGATCGGGGAGCTGTTTTTT.